Reported below is one TCR beta chain. Germline lookup yields CDR1 SGDLS and CDR2 YYNGEE. The CDR3 extends over 20 amino acids. Trimming cost V 0 bases and J 4 bases; bases outside gene matches: 12. This sample is drawn from a study of blood T cell repertoires in COVID-19. Overall study context: The samples span acute and convalescent COVID-19 from the United States, Italy and Spain.

The table came from immunoSEQ multiplex PCR; TCRdb's copy has only in-frame clones and leaves some out. The sample consists of a few hundred thousand clones, about 88% of them appearing once. The rearrangement joins TRBV9 to TRBJ2-3; 15 positions agree with TRBD2. Sequences were obtained from peripheral blood. The source is a man aged 55 to 69 with acute or convalescent COVID-19. The CDR3 loop reads CASSVADGLAGGPRADTQYF. In DNA, the CDR3 is TGTGCCAGCAGCGTAGCTGACGGACTAGCGGGGGGGCCGCGGGCAGATACGCAGTATTTT. The full variable domain, in which reference TRBV9 and TRBJ2-3 provide the parts outside the CDR3, is DSGVTQTPKHLITATGQRVTLRCSPRSGDLSVYWYQQSLDQGLQFLIQYYNGEERAKGNILERFSAQQFPDLHSELNLSSLELGDSALYFCASSVADGLAGGPRADTQYFGPGTRLTVL.